This TCR beta chain was found in a study of STAT5B mutations in CD4+ large granular lymphocyte leukemia. Points from the study as a whole: Top patient clones used TRBV06 genes more often: 8/27 versus 2/35 in controls. CD4-sorted patient repertoires seemed more clonal than healthy CD4+ repertoires.

The CDR3 has 12 amino acids. CDR1 and CDR2 from the germline V gene are MNHEY and SVGAGI. Trimming removed 7 bases from V and 8 bases from J, with 13 bases in between. Healthy controls were blood donor buffy coats. In the original workflow: Productive clonotypes were detectable down to 2.59 x 10-5 frequency. TCRdb keeps only in-frame clones here, not all; method: immunoSEQ multiplex PCR. The V and J calls and the clone size are those of that table, but D and trimming were determined from the DNA. The table shows about 33,000 clones, with 60% to 80% occurring only once. This clone was seen once. Its antigen is not identified.

Sequenced material: CD4+ T cells from blood buffy coats. This TCR was sampled from a human donor in good health. V usage is TRBV6-5 and J usage is TRBJ2-3, with D unresolved. CDR3 nucleotide sequence: TGTGCCAGCACCACTGGTGGTGGTACGCAGTATTTT. This codes for CASTTGGGTQYF.